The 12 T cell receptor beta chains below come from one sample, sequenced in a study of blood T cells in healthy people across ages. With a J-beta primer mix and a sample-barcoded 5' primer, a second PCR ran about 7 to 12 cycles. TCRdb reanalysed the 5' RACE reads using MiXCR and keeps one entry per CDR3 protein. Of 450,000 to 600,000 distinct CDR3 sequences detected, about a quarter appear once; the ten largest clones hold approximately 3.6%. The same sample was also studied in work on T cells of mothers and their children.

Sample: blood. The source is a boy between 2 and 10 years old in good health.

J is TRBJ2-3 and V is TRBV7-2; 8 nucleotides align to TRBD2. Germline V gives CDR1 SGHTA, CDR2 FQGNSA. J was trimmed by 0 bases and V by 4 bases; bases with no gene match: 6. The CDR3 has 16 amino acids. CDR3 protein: CASSYAASGSTDTQYF. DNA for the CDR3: TGTGCCAGCAGCTACGCGGCTAGCGGGAGCACAGATACGCAGTATTTT.

CDR3: CASSPPGHGKETQYF. For the CDR3, the DNA is TGTGCCAGCTCACCACCGGGACACGGAAAAGAGACCCAGTACTTC. V usage is TRBV18 and J usage is TRBJ2-5, with a weak D call TRBD1 (6 bases). Germline V gene lookup returns CDR1 KGHSH and CDR2 LQKENI. The CDR3 covers 15 residues. V lost 0 bases to trimming and J lost 3 bases, with 11 bases between them.

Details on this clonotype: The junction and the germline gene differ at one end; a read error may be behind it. The CDR3 DNA follows: TGTGCCAGCCGGGCAGGCTACAAGCAGTACTTC. Amino acids: CASRAGYKQYF. The chain is built from TRBV27 and TRBJ2-7; D not resolved. The CDR3 spans 11 residues. CDR1 is MNHEY, CDR2 SMNVEV, per germline (reference sequence).

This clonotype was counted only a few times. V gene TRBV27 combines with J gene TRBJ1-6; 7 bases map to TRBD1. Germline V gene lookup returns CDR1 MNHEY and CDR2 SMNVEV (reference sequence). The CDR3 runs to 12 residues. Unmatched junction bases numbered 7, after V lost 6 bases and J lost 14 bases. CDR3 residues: CASSQGGNTLHF. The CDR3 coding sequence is TGTGCCAGCAGCCAAGGGGGCAACACCCTCCACTTT.

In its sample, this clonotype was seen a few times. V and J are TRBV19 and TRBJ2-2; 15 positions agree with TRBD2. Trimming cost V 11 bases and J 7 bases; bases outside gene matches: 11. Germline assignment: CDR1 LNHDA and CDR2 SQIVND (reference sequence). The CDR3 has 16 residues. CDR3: CASSRGLAGGSGELFF. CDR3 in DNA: TGTGCCTCAAGTCGGGGACTAGCGGGGGGCAGCGGGGAGCTGTTTTTT.

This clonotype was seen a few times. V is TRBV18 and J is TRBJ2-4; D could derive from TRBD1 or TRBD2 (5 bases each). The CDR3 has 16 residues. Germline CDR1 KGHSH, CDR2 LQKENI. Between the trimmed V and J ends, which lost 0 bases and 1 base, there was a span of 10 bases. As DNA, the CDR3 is TGTGCCAGCTCACCACCGAGGGGTAGGGCCAAAAACATTCAGTACTTC. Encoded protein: CASSPPRGRAKNIQYF.

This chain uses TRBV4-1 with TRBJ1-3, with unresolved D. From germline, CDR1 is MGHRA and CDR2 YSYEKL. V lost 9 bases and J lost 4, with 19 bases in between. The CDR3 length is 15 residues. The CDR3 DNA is TGCGCCAGTCAGCCAAGAGGAGGCCAGGGAAACACCATATATTTT. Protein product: CASQPRGGQGNTIYF.

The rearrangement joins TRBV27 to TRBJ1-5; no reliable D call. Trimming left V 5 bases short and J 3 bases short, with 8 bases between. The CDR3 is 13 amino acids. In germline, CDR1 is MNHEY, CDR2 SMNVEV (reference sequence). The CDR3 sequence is CASSARTNQPQHF. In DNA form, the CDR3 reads TGTGCCAGCAGTGCCCGAACCAATCAGCCCCAGCATTTT.

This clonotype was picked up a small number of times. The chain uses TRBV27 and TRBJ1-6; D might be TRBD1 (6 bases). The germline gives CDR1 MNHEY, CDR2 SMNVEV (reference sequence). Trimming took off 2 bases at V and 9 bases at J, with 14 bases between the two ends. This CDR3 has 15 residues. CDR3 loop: CASSLSQGPGSPLHF. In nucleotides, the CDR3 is TGTGCCAGCAGTTTAAGCCAGGGGCCCGGTTCACCCCTCCACTTT.

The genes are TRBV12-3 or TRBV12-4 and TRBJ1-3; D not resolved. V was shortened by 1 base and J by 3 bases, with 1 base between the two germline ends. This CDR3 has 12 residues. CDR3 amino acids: CASSLVGNTIYF. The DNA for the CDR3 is TGTGCCAGCAGTTTAGTTGGAAACACCATATATTTT.

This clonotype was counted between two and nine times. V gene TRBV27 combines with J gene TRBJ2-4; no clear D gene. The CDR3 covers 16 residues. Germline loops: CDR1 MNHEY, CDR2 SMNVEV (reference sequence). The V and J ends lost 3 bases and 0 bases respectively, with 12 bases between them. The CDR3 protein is CASSFNGVLAKNIQYF. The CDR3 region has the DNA TGTGCCAGCAGTTTTAATGGGGTTCTAGCCAAAAACATTCAGTACTTC.

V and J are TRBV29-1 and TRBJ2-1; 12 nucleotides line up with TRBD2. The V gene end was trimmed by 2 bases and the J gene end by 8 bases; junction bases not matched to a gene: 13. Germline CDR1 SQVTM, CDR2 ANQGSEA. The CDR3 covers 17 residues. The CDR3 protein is CSVEPVLTSGRLYEQFF. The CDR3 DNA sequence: TGCAGCGTTGAACCTGTGCTGACTAGCGGGAGACTGTATGAGCAGTTCTTC.